This T cell receptor (beta chain) was sequenced during a study of cytomegalovirus exposure and HLA in healthy donors. This CDR3 contains 14 residues. V dropped 5 bases and J dropped 4 bases, with 13 bases sitting between them. Germline CDR1 is MNHEY and CDR2 is SMNVEV (reference sequence). Use of 60 Vbeta and 13 Jbeta primers characterized the PCR. Sequencing used immunoSEQ multiplex PCR; TCRdb keeps in-frame clones, though not all of them. Here the sample spans over 200,000 clones, roughly 79% being singletons. This chain uses TRBV27 with TRBJ2-3; tentative D call: TRBD2 (6 bases). The sequence derives from a woman aged 40 to 55 in good health and CMV-seronegative. Material: PBMCs. Here the CDR3 DNA reads TGTGCCAGCAGTAGCTTGTCGGGGGCAGATACGCAGTATTTT. Its translation is CASSSLSGADTQYF.